This T cell receptor (beta chain) came from a study of CD8+CD57+ T cells in acquired aplastic anemia. Study overall: When averaged, DNA from sorted CD4+ and CD8+ cells came to 2.5 to 4 ug. Study-wide results and caveats: In common between the patients and the controls were around 29 CD8+ CDR3 sequences.

As regards this clonotype: Its cognate antigen is unknown.

The V and J ends lost 2 bases and 8 bases, in that order; junction bases with no gene match: 14. Germline V gene lookup returns CDR1 SGHRS and CDR2 YFSETQ. The CDR3 has 16 amino acids. Using genomic DNA as the template, TCR beta VDJ and CDR3 profiling was carried out. Each CDR3 protein gets one entry after TCRdb re-called the reads with MiXCR. The table includes about 190,000 distinct CDR3 sequences, roughly half detected once. Those patients picked for sequencing had displayed CD8+CD57+ cell expansion on flow cytometry. With no exception, the patients had severe acquired aplastic anemia. At blood sampling, none of the patients had yet received therapy.

The chain links TRBV5-1 to TRBJ2-3, with 7 positions matching TRBD2. The source material was sorted CD4+, CD8+, or CD8+CD57+ T cells (not recorded which) from PBMCs. The receptor comes from a human donor with aplastic anemia. The CDR3 here is CASSFSLAASAVTQYF. The CDR3 DNA is TGCGCCAGCAGCTTCAGCCTAGCGGCTAGCGCAGTTACGCAGTATTTT.